The present T cell receptor (beta chain) was sequenced within a study of T cell clones after liver transplantation. Study context: TCRbeta sequencing after a pre-transplant mixed lymphocyte reaction identified graft-donor-reactive clones, later tracked in post-transplant blood.

The repertoire was sequenced with immunoSEQ multiplex PCR; TCRdb's copy has only in-frame clones and lacks some. The sample yields roughly 97,000 clones, around 83% seen once. The CDR3 is 16 residues long. Per the germline V gene, CDR1 is MNHEY and CDR2 is SMNVEV (reference sequence). With 5 bases clipped from V and 0 bases from J, the junction kept 8 bases outside the gene matches. This TCR derives from a human donor who received a liver transplant. The source was CD4+ T cells from blood, collected before liver transplant. The chain uses TRBV27 and TRBJ2-7, with 9 bases identical to TRBD2. The CDR3 sequence: CASSARSGRDSYEQYF. The CDR3 DNA is TGTGCCAGCAGTGCACGTAGCGGGAGAGACTCCTACGAGCAGTACTTC.